This is a list of T cell receptor beta chains from one sample in a study of blood T cell repertoires in COVID-19. Libraries were prepared by immunoSEQ multiplex PCR; TCRdb keeps only in-frame clonotypes and omits some of them. The data hold 60,000 to 80,000 clones, with 85% to 90% observed a single time. Sequencing was carried out using peripheral blood. These receptors all stem from a human donor in a cohort sampled during active COVID-19. CDR3s include the opening cysteine and the closing phenylalanine or tryptophan. The order of the fields is D gene, clone size, CDR3 length, J gene, V gene, CDR3 protein, CDR3 DNA. The D gene is left open where the match is weak. The size field is filled for only some rows; it gives once, few, many or a size class.

D gene: -
clone size: -
CDR3 length: 15
J gene: TRBJ2-1
V gene: TRBV29-1
CDR3 protein: CSVRPWGDPYNEQFF
CDR3 DNA: TGCAGCGTTCGACCTTGGGGGGACCCCTACAATGAGCAGTTCTTC

D gene: TRBD1
clone size: once
CDR3 length: 17
J gene: TRBJ2-7
V gene: TRBV18
CDR3 protein: CASSPQGVGQGSYEQYF
CDR3 DNA: TGTGCCAGCTCACCCCAGGGGGTAGGACAGGGGTCCTACGAGCAGTACTTC

D gene: -
clone size: -
CDR3 length: 17
J gene: TRBJ2-1
V gene: TRBV2
CDR3 protein: CASSEVSISISYNEQFF
CDR3 DNA: TGTGCCAGCAGTGAAGTCTCCATTTCTATCTCCTACAATGAGCAGTTCTTC

D gene: -
clone size: once
CDR3 length: 12
J gene: TRBJ2-1
V gene: TRBV13
CDR3 protein: CASSLKDLRQFF
CDR3 DNA: TGTGCCAGCAGCTTAAAGGACTTACGGCAGTTCTTC

D gene: -
clone size: -
CDR3 length: 14
J gene: TRBJ1-4
V gene: TRBV25-1
CDR3 protein: CASSGPGSNEKLFF
CDR3 DNA: TGTGCCAGCAGTGGGCCAGGCTCTAATGAAAAACTGTTTTTT

D gene: -
clone size: -
CDR3 length: 13
J gene: TRBJ2-7
V gene: TRBV25-1
CDR3 protein: CATRTHTSYEQYF
CDR3 DNA: TGTGCCACCCGGACTCATACGTCCTACGAGCAGTACTTC

D gene: TRBD1
clone size: -
CDR3 length: 16
J gene: TRBJ1-1
V gene: TRBV19
CDR3 protein: CASRIGTGGSLTEAFF
CDR3 DNA: TGTGCCAGTAGGATCGGGACAGGGGGATCTCTCACTGAAGCTTTCTTT

D gene: TRBD1
clone size: -
CDR3 length: 15
J gene: TRBJ1-1
V gene: TRBV4-3
CDR3 protein: CASSLTHGTGTEAFF
CDR3 DNA: TGCGCCAGCAGCCTGACCCACGGGACAGGGACTGAAGCTTTCTTT

D gene: -
clone size: -
CDR3 length: 17
J gene: TRBJ1-2
V gene: TRBV7-6
CDR3 protein: CASSAIPYPMERNGYTF
CDR3 DNA: TGTGCCAGCAGCGCGATACCGTACCCTATGGAGCGCAATGGCTACACCTTC

D gene: TRBD2
clone size: -
CDR3 length: 18
J gene: TRBJ2-1
V gene: TRBV4-3
CDR3 protein: CASSQSLGLAGGYNEQFF
CDR3 DNA: TGCGCCAGCAGCCAGAGCCTTGGACTAGCGGGGGGGTACAATGAGCAGTTCTTC

D gene: -
clone size: -
CDR3 length: 11
J gene: TRBJ1-1
V gene: TRBV3-1/TRBV3-2
CDR3 protein: CATKGGTEAFF
CDR3 DNA: TGTGCCACTAAGGGGGGGACTGAAGCTTTCTTT

D gene: TRBD1
clone size: few
CDR3 length: 14
J gene: TRBJ2-1
V gene: TRBV11-2
CDR3 protein: CASSPTGSYNEQFF
CDR3 DNA: TGTGCCAGCAGCCCGACAGGGTCCTACAATGAGCAGTTCTTC

D gene: -
clone size: -
CDR3 length: 15
J gene: TRBJ2-1
V gene: TRBV2
CDR3 protein: CASTLSGGSYNEQFF
CDR3 DNA: TGTGCCAGCACCCTTAGCGGTGGGTCCTACAATGAGCAGTTCTTC

D gene: -
clone size: -
CDR3 length: 17
J gene: TRBJ2-5
V gene: TRBV5-1
CDR3 protein: CASSLGFGGTLRETQYF
CDR3 DNA: TGCGCCAGCAGCTTGGGGTTCGGCGGGACGCTTCGAGAGACCCAGTACTTC

D gene: TRBD1
clone size: -
CDR3 length: 16
J gene: TRBJ1-2
V gene: TRBV5-1
CDR3 protein: CASSSLRQGVEGGYTF
CDR3 DNA: TGCGCCAGCAGCTCCCTCCGACAGGGGGTGGAGGGTGGCTACACCTTC

D gene: TRBD1
clone size: -
CDR3 length: 16
J gene: TRBJ1-2
V gene: TRBV5-6
CDR3 protein: CASSPGTGGFHYGYTF
CDR3 DNA: TGTGCCAGCAGCCCCGGGACAGGGGGCTTTCACTATGGCTACACCTTC

D gene: -
clone size: -
CDR3 length: 15
J gene: TRBJ2-2
V gene: TRBV19
CDR3 protein: CASSTGGRGTGELFF
CDR3 DNA: TGTGCCAGTAGTACCGGCGGCAGGGGTACCGGGGAGCTGTTTTTT

D gene: TRBD1
clone size: -
CDR3 length: 16
J gene: TRBJ2-6
V gene: TRBV30
CDR3 protein: CAGGNRGYSGANVLTF
CDR3 DNA: TGTGCCGGGGGTAACAGGGGGTACTCTGGGGCCAACGTCCTGACTTTC

D gene: -
clone size: once
CDR3 length: 15
J gene: TRBJ1-6
V gene: TRBV6-5
CDR3 protein: CASTPGGGGGSPLHF
CDR3 DNA: TGTGCCAGCACCCCCGGGGGGGGCGGAGGATCACCCCTCCACTTT

D gene: TRBD2
clone size: -
CDR3 length: 18
J gene: TRBJ2-7
V gene: TRBV10-1
CDR3 protein: CASSVSGRAVPSSYEQYF
CDR3 DNA: TGCGCCAGCAGCGTTAGCGGGAGGGCCGTTCCAAGCTCCTACGAGCAGTACTTC

D gene: -
clone size: -
CDR3 length: 17
J gene: TRBJ2-5
V gene: TRBV5-6
CDR3 protein: CASSPLYSLSPLETQYF
CDR3 DNA: TGTGCCAGCAGCCCGTTATACTCTTTAAGCCCCCTAGAGACCCAGTACTTC

D gene: TRBD2
clone size: once
CDR3 length: 15
J gene: TRBJ2-7
V gene: TRBV5-4
CDR3 protein: CASSSTSGGNYEQYF
CDR3 DNA: TGTGCCAGCAGCTCCACTAGCGGGGGGAACTACGAGCAGTACTTC

D gene: -
clone size: -
CDR3 length: 12
J gene: TRBJ2-5
V gene: TRBV28
CDR3 protein: CAGPDRPETQYF
CDR3 DNA: TGTGCCGGCCCTGACAGGCCAGAGACCCAGTACTTC

D gene: -
clone size: once
CDR3 length: 12
J gene: TRBJ1-1
V gene: TRBV6-5
CDR3 protein: CASIAMNTEAFF
CDR3 DNA: TGTGCCAGCATAGCGATGAACACTGAAGCTTTCTTT

D gene: -
clone size: -
CDR3 length: 15
J gene: TRBJ1-2
V gene: TRBV4-3
CDR3 protein: CASSQDPLPMEGYTF
CDR3 DNA: TGCGCCAGCAGCCAAGATCCACTGCCAATGGAGGGCTACACCTTC

D gene: TRBD1
clone size: few
CDR3 length: 13
J gene: TRBJ1-2
V gene: TRBV6-5
CDR3 protein: CASSIRTGFGYTF
CDR3 DNA: TGTGCCAGCAGTATCCGGACAGGGTTTGGCTACACCTTC

D gene: -
clone size: -
CDR3 length: 15
J gene: TRBJ1-1
V gene: TRBV9
CDR3 protein: CASSVGGLGNTEAFF
CDR3 DNA: TGTGCCAGCAGCGTAGGTGGACTGGGAAACACTGAAGCTTTCTTT

D gene: TRBD1
clone size: -
CDR3 length: 15
J gene: TRBJ1-2
V gene: TRBV6-5
CDR3 protein: CASTTRDRGNYGYTF
CDR3 DNA: TGTGCCAGCACCACTCGGGACAGGGGAAACTATGGCTACACCTTC

D gene: TRBD1
clone size: few
CDR3 length: 14
J gene: TRBJ1-5
V gene: TRBV6-6
CDR3 protein: CASSTGAEDQPQHF
CDR3 DNA: TGTGCCAGCAGTACAGGGGCCGAGGATCAGCCCCAGCATTTT

D gene: TRBD1
clone size: -
CDR3 length: 16
J gene: TRBJ2-7
V gene: TRBV4-3
CDR3 protein: CASSQFPGQGPGEQYF
CDR3 DNA: TGCGCCAGCAGCCAATTCCCGGGACAGGGGCCTGGGGAGCAGTACTTC

D gene: TRBD1
clone size: few
CDR3 length: 16
J gene: TRBJ2-2
V gene: TRBV7-9
CDR3 protein: CASSLGGTGRTGELFF
CDR3 DNA: TGTGCCAGCAGCTTAGGAGGGACAGGGAGAACCGGGGAGCTGTTTTTT

D gene: -
clone size: -
CDR3 length: 14
J gene: TRBJ2-3
V gene: TRBV15
CDR3 protein: CATQKDRRTDTQYF
CDR3 DNA: TGTGCCACTCAAAAGGACAGACGCACAGATACGCAGTATTTT

D gene: TRBD1
clone size: -
CDR3 length: 15
J gene: TRBJ1-1
V gene: TRBV30
CDR3 protein: CAWSVWAAGGLGAFF
CDR3 DNA: TGTGCCTGGAGTGTATGGGCTGCAGGGGGATTGGGAGCTTTCTTT

D gene: -
clone size: -
CDR3 length: 14
J gene: TRBJ1-6
V gene: TRBV30
CDR3 protein: CAWSVDRGRTPLHF
CDR3 DNA: TGTGCCTGGAGTGTAGATCGGGGAAGGACACCCCTCCACTTT

D gene: -
clone size: -
CDR3 length: 16
J gene: TRBJ1-1
V gene: TRBV30
CDR3 protein: CAWSGKDSRKNTEAFF
CDR3 DNA: TGTGCCTGGAGTGGTAAGGACAGTAGAAAGAACACTGAAGCTTTCTTT

D gene: -
clone size: -
CDR3 length: 14
J gene: TRBJ2-1
V gene: TRBV20-1
CDR3 protein: CSASPRSSYNEQFF
CDR3 DNA: TGCAGTGCTAGTCCCAGAAGCTCCTACAATGAGCAGTTCTTC

D gene: TRBD1
clone size: -
CDR3 length: 16
J gene: TRBJ2-7
V gene: TRBV5-5
CDR3 protein: CASSSRDSLSPYEQYF
CDR3 DNA: TGTGCCAGCAGCTCCCGGGACAGCCTTAGTCCCTACGAGCAGTACTTC

D gene: TRBD1
clone size: once
CDR3 length: 15
J gene: TRBJ2-3
V gene: TRBV2
CDR3 protein: CASSFTGAPTDTQYF
CDR3 DNA: TGTGCCAGCAGTTTTACAGGGGCCCCCACAGATACGCAGTATTTT

D gene: -
clone size: -
CDR3 length: 13
J gene: TRBJ1-4
V gene: TRBV28
CDR3 protein: CASSLTQEGKLFF
CDR3 DNA: TGTGCCAGCAGTTTAACCCAGGAGGGAAAACTGTTTTTT

D gene: TRBD1
clone size: once
CDR3 length: 17
J gene: TRBJ1-1
V gene: TRBV19
CDR3 protein: CASSIEGWTGGITEAFF
CDR3 DNA: TGTGCCAGTAGTATAGAAGGGTGGACAGGGGGCATCACTGAAGCTTTCTTT